Below, 17 T cell receptor beta chains from the same sample are listed, as sequenced in a study of shared clonotypes between healthy human individuals. This table comes from immunoSEQ multiplex PCR, and its TCRdb copy is limited to in-frame clones, with some not included. Of approximately 1,500,000 clones listed, approximately 97% are singletons. The sample taken for sequencing was naive CD4+ T cells sorted from blood. Subset given: CD45RA+ positively selected. All receptors derive from a man aged 25 to 40 in good health.

V gene TRBV7-3 combines with J gene TRBJ2-1; TRBD2 might be the D (7 bases). V was clipped by 4 bases and J by 9 bases, with 13 bases between them. The CDR3 consists of 13 residues. Looked up from germline, CDR1 is SGHTA and CDR2 is FQGTGA. This chain's CDR3 is CASSWSGEGEQFF. Written as DNA, the CDR3 is TGTGCCAGCAGCTGGTCAGGGGAGGGTGAGCAGTTCTTC.

The rearrangement uses TRBV18 and TRBJ2-1; D call uncertain. This CDR3 has 15 amino acids. Germline CDR1 and CDR2: KGHSH and LQKENI. V lost 5 bases to trimming and J lost 2 bases, with 13 bases between them. The CDR3, as DNA: TGTGCCAGCTCAAAAAACAGTGTAACCTACAATGAGCAGTTCTTC. Its protein is CASSKNSVTYNEQFF.

The gene calls are TRBV7-2 and TRBJ2-5; 10 positions match TRBD2. Germline lookup yields CDR1 SGHTA and CDR2 FQGNSA. This CDR3 contains 15 residues. V lost 7 bases and J lost 5; bases outside the gene matches: 10. As DNA, the CDR3 is TGTGCCAGCATCCCGGCTAGCGGGAGAGCCGAGACCCAGTACTTC. Amino acids: CASIPASGRAETQYF.

The chain uses TRBV28 and TRBJ2-5; D possibly corresponds to TRBD2 (6 bases). The CDR3 loop spans 13 amino acids. Germline assignment: CDR1 MDHEN and CDR2 SYDVKM. Trimming pared 5 bases from V and 7 bases from J, leaving 14 bases between. CDR3 protein: CASSPPGRGTQYF. CDR3 nucleotides: TGTGCCAGCAGTCCCCCAGGGCGGGGGACCCAGTACTTC.

The rearrangement joins TRBV7-9 to TRBJ1-1; no definite D call. The V and J ends lost 4 bases and 10 bases respectively, with 19 bases between them. CDR3 length: 14 amino acids. Germline V lookup: CDR1 SEHNR, CDR2 FQNEAQ (reference sequence). CDR3 loop: CASSSLRAEEGAFF. As DNA, the CDR3 is TGTGCCAGCAGCTCCCTTCGGGCTGAAGAAGGAGCTTTCTTT.

J is TRBJ2-7 and V is TRBV11-1; maybe TRBD1 (5 bases). Germline assignment: CDR1 SGHAT and CDR2 FQDESV (reference sequence). V was shortened by 3 bases and J by 1 base, with 10 bases between the two germline ends. The CDR3 runs 14 residues. CDR3 amino acids: CASSFYQGSYEQYF. The CDR3 coding sequence is TGTGCCAGCAGCTTTTATCAGGGTTCCTACGAGCAGTACTTC.

The rearrangement uses TRBV4-1 and TRBJ2-5; possibly TRBD2 for D (5 bases). The V end lost 5 bases, the J end lost 9 bases, and 10 bases lay between the germline ends. Germline values: CDR1 MGHRA, CDR2 YSYEKL. The CDR3 covers 11 residues. The CDR3 DNA reads as TGCGCCAGCAGCTACGCCGGGGCCCAGTACTTC. It translates to CASSYAGAQYF.

The chain is built from TRBV5-4 and TRBJ2-5; D is uncertain. This CDR3 has 12 residues. Germline V CDR1 and CDR2: SGHNT, YYREEE (reference sequence). Trimming took 4 bases from V and 0 from J, leaving 4 bases between them. The CDR3 reads CASSVHQETQYF. The DNA for the CDR3 is TGTGCCAGCAGCGTCCACCAAGAGACCCAGTACTTC.

The chain joins TRBV29-1 to TRBJ1-2; a weak D match, TRBD1 (5 bases). In germline, CDR1 is SQVTM, CDR2 ANQGSEA. The CDR3 totals 11 residues. The V end lost 8 bases, the J end lost 6 bases, and 13 bases lay between the germline ends. The CDR3 bases are TGCAGCACCTGGGACGGTAATGGCTACACCTTC. The encoded protein is CSTWDGNGYTF.

The chain is built from TRBV5-6 and TRBJ1-1; no clear D gene. CDR3 length equals 16 residues. V was clipped by 4 bases and J by 2 bases, with 18 bases between them. Looked up from germline, CDR1 is SGHDT and CDR2 is YYEEEE. This chain's CDR3 is CASSPAGAVDNTEAFF. Here the CDR3 DNA reads TGTGCCAGCAGCCCGGCGGGCGCGGTTGACAACACTGAAGCTTTCTTT.

The chain has TRBV28 and TRBJ2-5; D might be TRBD2 (5 bases). Germline CDR1 MDHEN, CDR2 SYDVKM. This CDR3 spans 18 amino acids. Trimming removed 3 bases at V and 1 base at J, with 21 bases between. The CDR3 is CASSFALEEGWSQETQYF. CDR3 DNA: TGTGCCAGCAGTTTCGCCTTGGAAGAGGGCTGGTCCCAAGAGACCCAGTACTTC.

CDR3 sequence (DNA): TGTGCCAGCACGGGGAATAGGGGCGGGGAGCTGTTTTTT. This encodes CASTGNRGGELFF. The chain uses TRBV6-1 and TRBJ2-2; D tentatively reads TRBD1 or TRBD2 (5 bases each). CDR1 is MNHNS and CDR2 is SASEGT in the germline V gene. CDR3 length: 13 amino acids. V was cut by 7 bases and J by 7 bases, with 13 bases left in between.

This chain links TRBV6-1 with TRBJ2-3; 13 bases map to TRBD2. The CDR3 consists of 15 residues. Trimming at V came to 6 bases and at J to 6 bases, leaving 6 bases not matched to a gene. Germline-derived CDR1 and CDR2 are MNHNS and SASEGT. The CDR3 nucleotides are TGTGCCAGCAGCTCGGGACTAGCGGGAAAGGATACGCAGTATTTT. Translation: CASSSGLAGKDTQYF.

This rearrangement joins TRBV27 to TRBJ2-5; TRBD2 aligns across 7 bases. Losses at the gene ends were 6 bases for V and 4 bases for J; bases not matched to a gene: 8. In germline, CDR1 is MNHEY, CDR2 SMNVEV (reference sequence). This CDR3 has 14 amino acids. Here the CDR3 DNA reads TGTGCCAGCAGCCGACCGGGAGGAGGAGAGACCCAGTACTTC. It is translated as CASSRPGGGETQYF.

This chain joins TRBV18 and TRBJ1-2; 8 bases align to TRBD1. Germline values: CDR1 KGHSH, CDR2 LQKENI. V lost 0 bases to trimming and J lost 0 bases; unmatched junction nucleotides: 6. This CDR3 contains 17 residues. CDR3 nucleotides: TGTGCCAGCTCACCACCCGGGACAGGCCTCCCTAACTATGGCTACACCTTC. Translated, it gives CASSPPGTGLPNYGYTF. Drawing the rest from reference TRBV18 and TRBJ1-2, the complete variable domain is NAGVMQNPRHLVRRRGQEARLRCSPMKGHSHVYWYRQLPEEGLKFMVYLQKENIIDESGMPKERFSAEFPKEGPSILRIQQVVRGDSAAYFCASSPPGTGLPNYGYTFGSGTRLTVV.

The chain uses TRBV28 and TRBJ1-5; possible D gene TRBD1, 5 bases. CDR3 size: 14 residues. In germline, CDR1 is MDHEN, CDR2 SYDVKM. The germline V and J ends were trimmed by 0 bases and 5 bases, with 8 bases remaining between them. The CDR3 loop reads CASSLWGGDQPQHF. As DNA, the CDR3 is TGTGCCAGCAGTTTATGGGGGGGGGATCAGCCCCAGCATTTT. The variable domain in full, completed from reference TRBV28 and TRBJ1-5, reads DVKVTQSSRYLVKRTGEKVFLECVQDMDHENMFWYRQDPGLGLRLIYFSYDVKMKEKGDIPEGYSVSREKKERFSLILESASTNQTSMYLCASSLWGGDQPQHFGDGTRLSIL.

V usage is TRBV4-3 and J usage is TRBJ2-7; D ambiguous. Germline V lookup: CDR1 LGHNA, CDR2 YSLEER. Deletions cut 1 base from V and 6 bases from J, with 10 bases between. The CDR3 has 13 residues. CDR3 amino acids: CASSQGWLSEQYF. The CDR3 nucleotides are TGCGCCAGCAGCCAAGGCTGGCTCTCCGAGCAGTACTTC.